The next 9 T cell receptor beta chains were all read from a single sample in a study of PD-L1 blockade in urothelial cancer. The table came from immunoSEQ multiplex PCR; TCRdb's copy has only in-frame clones and leaves some out. The repertoire has around 30,000 clones, around 80% of them found once; the top ten carry roughly 3%. Time point denoted: peripheral blood 6 weeks after treatment start. Sample: PBMCs, taken around atezolizumab (anti-PD-L1) treatment. The receptors here all came from a man aged 65-85 years with urothelial cancer.

This chain uses TRBV5-4 with TRBJ1-1; a possible D gene is TRBD1 (5 bases). The CDR3 contains 13 residues. From germline, CDR1 is SGHNT and CDR2 YYREEE (reference sequence). V was cut by 4 bases and J by 1 base, with 8 bases left in between. CDR3 loop: CASSPGQNTEAFF. CDR3 in DNA: TGTGCCAGCAGCCCAGGACAGAACACTGAAGCTTTCTTT.

V is TRBV5-4 and J is TRBJ2-7; 7 nucleotides agree with TRBD2. The CDR3 consists of 15 residues. Germline V CDR1 and CDR2: SGHNT, YYREEE (reference sequence). The V gene end was trimmed by 0 bases and the J gene end by 2 bases; junction bases not matched to a gene: 5. This chain's CDR3 is CASSLGAGTTYEQYF. The CDR3 bases are TGTGCCAGCAGCTTGGGTGCTGGGACTACCTACGAGCAGTACTTC.

The V call is TRBV5-1, the J call TRBJ1-1; D unclear. The V gene's germline CDR1 is SGHRS and CDR2 YFSETQ. The length of the CDR3 is 12 residues. V gave up 6 bases and J gave up 2 bases, with 8 bases separating them. The DNA of the CDR3 is TGCGCCAGCATGCGCGGAAACACTGAAGCTTTCTTT. This codes for CASMRGNTEAFF.

The chain is built from TRBV11-1 and TRBJ2-7, with TRBD1 matching over 9 bases. CDR1 SGHAT and CDR2 FQDESV come from the germline V gene (reference sequence). The junction had 6 bases not matched to a gene; V was cut back by 2 bases and J by 7 bases. There are 14 residues in the CDR3. DNA for the CDR3: TGTGCCAGCAGCTTACAACAGGGGGCGGGGGAGCAGTACTTC. Amino acid sequence: CASSLQQGAGEQYF.

The chain combines TRBV11-2 with TRBJ1-2; D is unclear. This CDR3 contains 12 residues. V was shortened by 3 bases and J by 6 bases, with 8 bases between the two germline ends. Germline V gene data show CDR1 as SGHAT and CDR2 as FQNNGV. CDR3 coding DNA: TGTGCCAGCAGCTTCGAGGGAAATGGCTACACCTTC. Translation: CASSFEGNGYTF.

The chain joins TRBV2 to TRBJ2-7; perhaps TRBD2 as D (5 bases). CDR3 size: 15 residues. Germline CDR1 SNHLY, CDR2 FYNNEI. Trimming removed 2 bases from V and 3 bases from J, with 14 bases in between. The DNA of the CDR3 is TGTGCCAGCAGTGAACTAGAGGGAACCCTCTACGAGCAGTACTTC. It yields the protein CASSELEGTLYEQYF.

This clone was seen a handful of times. This CDR3 is CASSLVGGNTEAFF. CDR3 sequence (DNA): TGTGCCAGCAGCTTAGTCGGGGGGAACACTGAAGCTTTCTTT. V gene TRBV11-2 combines with J gene TRBJ1-1; possibly TRBD1 for D (5 bases). The CDR3 runs 14 residues. Deletions cut 1 base from V and 1 base from J, with 7 bases between. Germline V lookup: CDR1 SGHAT, CDR2 FQNNGV.

The chain is built from TRBV6-4 and TRBJ1-2; 7 bases are shared with TRBD1. The germline V gene encodes CDR1 MRHNA and CDR2 SNTAGT. The V gene end was trimmed by 4 bases and the J gene end by 7 bases; junction bases not matched to a gene: 9. CDR3 length: 14 residues. Written as DNA, the CDR3 is TGTGCCAGCAGTGCATCACAGGGGAATCGTGGCTACACCTTC. Its protein is CASSASQGNRGYTF.

This clone is deemed medium-sized. This chain connects TRBV4-1 to TRBJ2-1; 12 bases match TRBD2. Losses at the gene ends were 3 bases for V and 6 bases for J; bases not matched to a gene: 3. Germline values: CDR1 MGHRA, CDR2 YSYEKL. The CDR3 is 15 residues long. The CDR3 is CASSHPSGGVNEQFF. In DNA, the CDR3 is TGCGCCAGCAGCCATCCTAGCGGGGGGGTCAATGAGCAGTTCTTC.